The 9 T cell receptor beta chains listed next were all sequenced from one sample in a study of spatial heterogeneity in lung cancer. TCRdb re-called the 5' RACE reads through MiXCR, storing one row per CDR3 protein. The top ten clones hold around 34% of a sample with over 14,000 distinct CDR3 sequences, approximately 10% of them seen once. Documented time point: sample taken at primary tumor resection. Tumor, nontumor lung or frozen PBMC supplied whole RNA, sequenced without sorting. The sample here was PBMCs, taken at surgery. The receptors originated from a female donor with early-stage non-small cell lung cancer.

Comment on this clonotype: The junction differs from germline at one of its ends, possibly a read error. The V and J genes are TRBV3-1 and TRBJ2-3, with D maybe TRBD2 (6 bases). This CDR3 region has 13 residues. Germline CDR1 is LGHDT and CDR2 is YNNKEL (reference sequence). The DNA for the CDR3 is TGTGCCAGCAGCCATAGCGGAACAGATACGCCGTATTTT. Amino acids: CASSHSGTDTPYF.

This clonotype showed up many times. The rearrangement uses TRBV5-1 and TRBJ1-1, with TRBD1 identical over 8 bases. The V gene's germline CDR1 is SGHRS and CDR2 YFSETQ. The CDR3 is made up of 14 amino acids. V gave up 5 bases and J gave up 8 bases; unmatched junction bases: 11. Here the CDR3 DNA reads TGCGCCAGCAGGGGACAGGCCTCTTTGATGGAAGCTTTCTTT. It encodes CASRGQASLMEAFF.

This clonotype is termed medium-sized (0.01 to 0.1%). The rearrangement uses TRBV28 and TRBJ1-1; D is ambiguous. Germline V gene lookup returns CDR1 MDHEN and CDR2 SYDVKM. V lost 2 bases and J 0 bases, leaving 10 bases between the germline ends. The CDR3 has 15 amino acids. CDR3 coding DNA: TGTGCCAGCAGTTTACCTAGTGTAATGAACACTGAAGCTTTCTTT. This codes for CASSLPSVMNTEAFF.

This clonotype has ten or more counts. V gene TRBV5-1 combines with J gene TRBJ1-4; TRBD1 aligns across 7 bases. Unmatched junction bases numbered 13, after V lost 4 bases and J lost 7 bases. Per germline, CDR1 SGHRS and CDR2 YFSETQ. The CDR3 consists of 16 residues. For the CDR3, the DNA is TGCGCCAGCAGCCAGGGGACAGTACCTACAGGTGAAAAACTGTTTTTT. It translates to CASSQGTVPTGEKLFF. Looking up the rest from reference TRBV5-1 and TRBJ1-4 gives the full variable domain: KAGVTQTPRYLIKTRGQQVTLSCSPISGHRSVSWYQQTPGQGLQFLFEYFSETQRNKGNFPGRFSGRQFSNSRSEMNVSTLELGDSALYLCASSQGTVPTGEKLFFGSGTQLSVL.

The chain joins TRBV7-2 to TRBJ2-3; D may be TRBD2 (5 bases). The germline V gene has CDR1 SGHTA and CDR2 FQGNSA. The CDR3 extends over 13 amino acids. With 2 bases removed from V and 6 bases from J, the gap between germline ends came to 9 bases. Here the CDR3 DNA reads TGTGCCAGCAGCTTATATACGGGGGATACGCAGTATTTT. Translation gives CASSLYTGDTQYF.

Within the sample, this clonotype is medium-sized (0.01 to 0.1%). V and J are TRBV18 and TRBJ2-1, with a possible D match to TRBD2 (6 bases). Per the germline V gene, CDR1 is KGHSH and CDR2 is LQKENI. CDR3 length: 16 residues. The germline V and J ends were trimmed by 2 bases and 2 bases, with 13 bases remaining between them. In DNA, the CDR3 is TGTGCCAGCTCACCAGGTGGGACTCGTCCCTACAATGAGCAGTTCTTC. Its translation: CASSPGGTRPYNEQFF. Complete variable domain (other parts from reference TRBV18 and TRBJ2-1): NAGVMQNPRHLVRRRGQEARLRCSPMKGHSHVYWYRQLPEEGLKFMVYLQKENIIDESGMPKERFSAEFPKEGPSILRIQQVVRGDSAAYFCASSPGGTRPYNEQFFGPGTRLTVL.

J is TRBJ2-2 and V is TRBV5-1; possibly TRBD1 for D (6 bases). The CDR3 loop spans 15 amino acids. V shed 4 bases and J shed 4 bases, with 14 bases lying between them. The germline CDR1 and CDR2 sequences are SGHRS and YFSETQ. In DNA, the CDR3 is TGCGCCAGCAGCGGAATACAGGGAATCACCGGGGAGCTGTTTTTT. The encoded protein is CASSGIQGITGELFF. The full variable domain, completed using reference TRBV5-1 and TRBJ2-2, is KAGVTQTPRYLIKTRGQQVTLSCSPISGHRSVSWYQQTPGQGLQFLFEYFSETQRNKGNFPGRFSGRQFSNSRSEMNVSTLELGDSALYLCASSGIQGITGELFFGEGSRLTVL.

Only a few counts were recorded for this clonotype. The chain joins TRBV24-1 to TRBJ1-1; D unclear. The CDR3 sequence is 17 residues long. V lost 1 base to trimming and J lost 7 bases, with 21 bases between them. CDR1 and CDR2 (germline): KGHDR, SFDVKD. CDR3 nucleotides: TGTGCCACCAGTGATTTTAGCACACTACACTGGGGTGTTGAAGCTTTCTTT. It specifies CATSDFSTLHWGVEAFF.

This clonotype is medium-sized in the sample. V and J are TRBV19 and TRBJ1-2; D is undetermined. Germline assignment: CDR1 LNHDA and CDR2 SQIVND (reference sequence). This CDR3 comprises 12 residues. The V end was cut by 4 bases, the J end by 8 bases, with 11 bases between. The CDR3 coding sequence is TGTGCCAGTAGTAGCTCTTGGGTGGGCTACACCTTC. Translated: CASSSSWVGYTF.